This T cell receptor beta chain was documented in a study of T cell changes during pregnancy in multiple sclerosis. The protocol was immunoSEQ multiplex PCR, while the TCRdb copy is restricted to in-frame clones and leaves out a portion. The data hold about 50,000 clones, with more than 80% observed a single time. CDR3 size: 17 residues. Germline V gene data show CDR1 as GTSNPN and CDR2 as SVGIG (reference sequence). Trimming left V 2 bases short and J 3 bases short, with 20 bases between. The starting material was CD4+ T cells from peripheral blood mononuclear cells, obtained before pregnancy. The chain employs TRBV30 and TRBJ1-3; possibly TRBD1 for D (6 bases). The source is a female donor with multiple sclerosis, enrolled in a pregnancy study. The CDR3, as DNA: TGTGCCTGGAGTCCCCGTGCGGGGGGCGGCTATGGAAACACCATATATTTT. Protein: CAWSPRAGGGYGNTIYF.